The rows below give T cell receptor beta chains drawn from one sample of a study of blood T cell repertoires in COVID-19. TCRdb's copy holds only in-frame clones and misses some; the assay was immunoSEQ multiplex PCR. The repertoire holds just under 150,000 clones, with around nine tenths as singletons. The sequenced sample was peripheral blood. Receptors were obtained from a human donor in a cohort sampled during active COVID-19. The CDR3 runs from the conserved cysteine through the conserved F or W. A D gene is named only where the DNA matches it firmly. For some rows the clone size is stated as once, few or many, or as a class when expanded; others skip it.

V	D	size	J	CDR3	DNA
TRBV5-4	TRBD1	NA	TRBJ1-6	CASSLRTGSSSYNSPLHF	TGTGCCAGCAGCTTAAGGACAGGGAGTAGCTCCTATAATTCACCCCTCCACTTT
TRBV5-1	NA	NA	TRBJ2-2	CASSLAIGGGTGELFF	TGCGCCAGCAGCTTGGCCATTGGGGGCGGCACCGGGGAGCTGTTTTTT
TRBV5-1	NA	NA	TRBJ1-2	CASSLDREGYGYTF	TGCGCCAGCAGCTTGGACAGGGAGGGCTATGGCTACACCTTC
TRBV2	TRBD1	NA	TRBJ1-1	CASSVLTGGGTEAFF	TGTGCCAGCAGCGTGTTAACAGGGGGAGGAACTGAAGCTTTCTTT
TRBV6-1	TRBD2	NA	TRBJ2-1	CASSEDYPGLAGGIDEQFF	TGTGCCAGCAGTGAAGACTACCCGGGACTAGCGGGGGGGATCGATGAGCAGTTCTTC
TRBV5-4	TRBD2	once	TRBJ2-3	CASSLYSGGGGTDTQYF	TGTGCCAGCTCTCTCTACTCGGGGGGGGGTGGCACAGATACGCAGTATTTT
TRBV7-9	NA	NA	TRBJ2-3	CASSYSVGGTDTQYF	TGTGCCAGCAGCTACAGTGTGGGTGGGACAGATACGCAGTATTTT
TRBV6-5	TRBD1	NA	TRBJ1-2	CASQLGTGDGYTF	TGTGCCAGCCAACTCGGGACAGGCGATGGCTACACCTTC
TRBV9	NA	NA	TRBJ1-1	CASGGVSWGATEAFF	TGTGCCAGCGGCGGCGTCAGCTGGGGAGCCACTGAAGCTTTCTTT
TRBV19	NA	NA	TRBJ1-1	CASSSRGEDTEAFF	TGTGCCAGTAGTTCCCGTGGGGAGGACACTGAAGCTTTCTTT
TRBV5-6	NA	NA	TRBJ1-5	CASSRQPQHF	TGTGCCAGCAGCCGTCAGCCCCAGCATTTT
TRBV5-1	NA	once	TRBJ1-1	CASSFGDLNTEAFF	TGCGCCAGCAGCTTCGGAGATTTGAACACTGAAGCTTTCTTT
TRBV11-2	NA	NA	TRBJ2-2	CASSLAGGLGTGELFF	TGTGCCAGCAGCTTAGCCGGCGGACTGGGGACCGGGGAGCTGTTTTTT
TRBV3-1/TRBV3-2	TRBD2	NA	TRBJ2-5	CASSQDPSGETQYF	TGTGCCAGCAGCCAAGATCCTAGCGGGGAGACCCAGTACTTC
TRBV30	NA	NA	TRBJ1-2	CAWSVQPLIGYTF	TGTGCCTGGAGTGTACAACCCCTCATTGGCTACACCTTC
TRBV27	TRBD1	NA	TRBJ2-1	CASSDRDSFNEQFF	TGTGCCAGCAGTGACCGGGACAGCTTCAATGAGCAGTTCTTC
TRBV3-1/TRBV3-2	TRBD2	NA	TRBJ2-1	CASSQVGAGGRNEQFF	TGTGCCAGCAGCCAAGTAGGCGCGGGGGGGCGGAATGAGCAGTTCTTC
TRBV6-5	NA	NA	TRBJ1-1	CASSHIQNTEAFF	TGTGCCAGCAGCCACATTCAGAACACTGAAGCTTTCTTT
TRBV5-4	TRBD1	NA	TRBJ2-2	CASWKTGRAGELFF	TGTGCCAGCTGGAAGACAGGGCGAGCCGGGGAGCTGTTTTTT
TRBV5-1	NA	NA	TRBJ1-1	CASSLGGGVNTEAFF	TGCGCCAGCAGCTTGGGTGGGGGGGTGAACACTGAAGCTTTCTTT
TRBV24-1	TRBD1	NA	TRBJ2-3	CATSAQGGTDTQYF	TGTGCCACCAGTGCCCAGGGGGGCACAGATACGCAGTATTTT
TRBV18	NA	NA	TRBJ1-1	CASSGRSGRAFF	TGTGCCAGCTCAGGACGGTCCGGGAGGGCTTTCTTT
TRBV5-1	TRBD1	NA	TRBJ1-2	CASSMVPGQEGGEGYTF	TGCGCCAGCAGTATGGTGCCCGGACAGGAAGGAGGCGAAGGCTACACCTTC
TRBV11-2	NA	NA	TRBJ2-2	CASSLQGSGAGELFF	TGTGCCAGCAGTCTCCAGGGATCTGGGGCGGGGGAGCTGTTTTTT
TRBV19	TRBD1	NA	TRBJ1-1	CASSTTGERTEAFF	TGTGCCAGTAGTACCACAGGGGAGCGCACTGAAGCTTTCTTT
TRBV28	TRBD1	NA	TRBJ2-7	CASSLPTGTYEQYF	TGTGCCAGCAGTTTACCGACAGGGACCTACGAGCAGTACTTC
TRBV29-1	NA	NA	TRBJ2-5	CTYGGTKETQYF	TGCACCTACGGGGGTACCAAAGAGACCCAGTACTTC
TRBV11-2	NA	NA	TRBJ1-3	CASSLTSVDTIYF	TGTGCCAGCAGCTTAACTAGCGTAGACACCATATATTTT
TRBV5-1	TRBD2	NA	TRBJ2-3	CASSFGRSGVVDTQYF	TGCGCCAGCAGCTTTGGAAGGAGCGGGGTGGTAGATACGCAGTATTTT
TRBV2	TRBD2	NA	TRBJ2-3	CASILRGADTQYF	TGTGCCAGCATACTGCGGGGGGCAGATACGCAGTATTTT
TRBV10-3	TRBD1	NA	TRBJ1-1	CAIRAGTVNTEAFF	TGTGCCATTCGAGCCGGGACAGTGAACACTGAAGCTTTCTTT
TRBV5-4	TRBD1	NA	TRBJ2-5	CASSLVGTGETQYF	TGTGCCAGCAGCTTGGTTGGGACAGGAGAGACCCAGTACTTC
TRBV11-1	TRBD1	NA	TRBJ2-7	CASSPQGIGYEQYF	TGTGCCAGCAGTCCACAGGGGATCGGCTACGAGCAGTACTTC
TRBV12-3/TRBV12-4	TRBD2	NA	TRBJ2-1	CASSPGLEQFF	TGTGCCAGCAGTCCGGGACTAGAGCAGTTCTTC
TRBV2	NA	NA	TRBJ2-1	CASSVGIPSYNEQFF	TGTGCCAGCAGTGTCGGGATCCCCAGCTACAATGAGCAGTTCTTC
TRBV5-1	TRBD1	NA	TRBJ2-5	CASSSGQGGPMKTQYF	TGCGCCAGCAGCAGCGGACAGGGTGGCCCTATGAAGACCCAGTACTTC
TRBV3-1/TRBV3-2	TRBD2	NA	TRBJ2-7	CASSQDASGGDEQYF	TGTGCCAGCAGCCAAGACGCTAGCGGGGGGGACGAGCAGTACTTC
TRBV7-2	NA	NA	TRBJ1-6	CASSLDTGYSPLHF	TGTGCCAGCAGCTTAGATACAGGGTACTCACCCCTCCACTTT
TRBV20-1	NA	NA	TRBJ2-5	CSATLSETQYF	TGCAGTGCTACCCTATCGGAGACCCAGTACTTC
TRBV19	NA	NA	TRBJ1-5	CASSIYPGSNQPQHF	TGTGCCAGTAGTATATATCCGGGTAGCAATCAGCCCCAGCATTTT
TRBV11-3	TRBD1	NA	TRBJ1-3	CASSLMGQGQGKRTIYF	TGTGCCAGCAGCTTAATGGGACAGGGGCAGGGTAAGAGGACCATATATTTT